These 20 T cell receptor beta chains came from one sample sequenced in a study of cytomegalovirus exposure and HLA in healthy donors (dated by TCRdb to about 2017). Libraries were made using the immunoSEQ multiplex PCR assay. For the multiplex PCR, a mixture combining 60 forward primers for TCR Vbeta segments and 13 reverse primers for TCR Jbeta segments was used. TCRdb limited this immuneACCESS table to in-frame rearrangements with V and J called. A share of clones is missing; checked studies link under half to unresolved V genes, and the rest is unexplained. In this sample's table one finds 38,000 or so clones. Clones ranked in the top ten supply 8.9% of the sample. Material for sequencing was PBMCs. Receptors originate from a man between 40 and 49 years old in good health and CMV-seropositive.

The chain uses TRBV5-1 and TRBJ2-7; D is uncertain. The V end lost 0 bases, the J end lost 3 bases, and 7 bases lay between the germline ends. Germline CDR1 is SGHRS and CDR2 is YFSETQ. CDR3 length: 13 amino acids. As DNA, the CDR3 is TGCGCCAGCAGCTTGGACAGAGACTACGAGCAGTACTTC. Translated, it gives CASSLDRDYEQYF.

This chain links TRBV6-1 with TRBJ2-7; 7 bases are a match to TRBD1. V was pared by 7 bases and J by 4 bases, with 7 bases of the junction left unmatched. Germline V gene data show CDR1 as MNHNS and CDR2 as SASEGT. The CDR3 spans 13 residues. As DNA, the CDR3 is TGTGCCAGCAATCTAGGACAGGCATACGAGCAGTACTTC. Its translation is CASNLGQAYEQYF.

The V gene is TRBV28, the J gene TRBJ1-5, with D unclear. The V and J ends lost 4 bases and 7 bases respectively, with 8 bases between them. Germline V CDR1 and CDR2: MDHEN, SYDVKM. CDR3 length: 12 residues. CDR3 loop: CASSYGGQPQHF. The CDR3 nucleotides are TGTGCCAGCAGTTACGGAGGGCAGCCCCAGCATTTT.

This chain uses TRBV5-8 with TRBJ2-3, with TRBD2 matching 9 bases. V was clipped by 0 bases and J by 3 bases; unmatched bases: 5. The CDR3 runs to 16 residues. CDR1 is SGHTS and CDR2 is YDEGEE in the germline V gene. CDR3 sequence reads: CASSLVAGVGTDTQYF. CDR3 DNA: TGTGCCAGCAGCTTGGTAGCGGGAGTGGGAACAGATACGCAGTATTTT.

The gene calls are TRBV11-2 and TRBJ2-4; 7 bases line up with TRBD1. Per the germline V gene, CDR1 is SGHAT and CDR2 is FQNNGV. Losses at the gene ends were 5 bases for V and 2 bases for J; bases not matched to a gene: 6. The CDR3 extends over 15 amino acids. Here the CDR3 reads CASSSRTGPKNIQYF. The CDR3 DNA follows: TGTGCCAGCAGCAGCCGGACAGGACCCAAAAACATTCAGTACTTC. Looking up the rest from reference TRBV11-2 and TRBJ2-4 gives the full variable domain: EAGVAQSPRYKIIEKRQSVAFWCNPISGHATLYWYQQILGQGPKLLIQFQNNGVVDDSQLPKDRFSAERLKGVDSTLKIQPAKLEDSAVYLCASSSRTGPKNIQYFGAGTRLSVL.

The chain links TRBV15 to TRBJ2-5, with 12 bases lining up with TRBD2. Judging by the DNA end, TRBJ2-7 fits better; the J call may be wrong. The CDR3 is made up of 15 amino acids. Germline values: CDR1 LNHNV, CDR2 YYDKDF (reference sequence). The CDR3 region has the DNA TGTGCCACCAGCAGACTGACTAGCGGGAGTTACGAGCAGTACTTC. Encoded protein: CATSRLTSGSYEQYF.

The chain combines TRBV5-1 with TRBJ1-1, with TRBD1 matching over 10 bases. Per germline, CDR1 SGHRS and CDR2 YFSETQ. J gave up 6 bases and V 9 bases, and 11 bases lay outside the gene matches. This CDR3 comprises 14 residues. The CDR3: CATANGQGGAEAFF. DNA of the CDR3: TGCGCCACCGCGAACGGACAGGGGGGGGCTGAAGCTTTCTTT.

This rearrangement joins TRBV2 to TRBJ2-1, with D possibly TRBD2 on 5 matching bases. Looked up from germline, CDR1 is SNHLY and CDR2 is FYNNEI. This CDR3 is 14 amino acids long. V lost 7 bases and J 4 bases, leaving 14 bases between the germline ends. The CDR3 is CASIALGLYNEQFF. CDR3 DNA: TGTGCCAGCATCGCACTAGGGCTGTACAATGAGCAGTTCTTC.

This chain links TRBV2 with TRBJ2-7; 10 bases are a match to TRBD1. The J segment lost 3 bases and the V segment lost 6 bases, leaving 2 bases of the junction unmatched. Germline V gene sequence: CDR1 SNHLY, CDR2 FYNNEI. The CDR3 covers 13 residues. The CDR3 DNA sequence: TGTGCCAGCAGGGGGGACAGGGGCTACGAGCAGTACTTC. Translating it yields CASRGDRGYEQYF.

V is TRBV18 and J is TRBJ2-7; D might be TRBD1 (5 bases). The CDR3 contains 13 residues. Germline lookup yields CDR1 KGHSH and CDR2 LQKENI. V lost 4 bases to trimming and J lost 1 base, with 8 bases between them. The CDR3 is CASSQKGSYEQYF. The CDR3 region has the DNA TGTGCCAGCTCACAAAAGGGGTCCTACGAGCAGTACTTC.

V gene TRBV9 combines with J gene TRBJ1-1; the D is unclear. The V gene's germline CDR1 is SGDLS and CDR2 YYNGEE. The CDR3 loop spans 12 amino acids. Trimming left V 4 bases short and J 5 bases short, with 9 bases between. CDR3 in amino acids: CASSPQVTEAFF. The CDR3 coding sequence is TGTGCCAGCAGCCCGCAGGTGACTGAAGCTTTCTTT.

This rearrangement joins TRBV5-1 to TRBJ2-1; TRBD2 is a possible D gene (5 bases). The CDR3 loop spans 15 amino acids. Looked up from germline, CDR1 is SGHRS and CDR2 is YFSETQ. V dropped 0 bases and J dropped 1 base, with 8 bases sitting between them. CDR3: CASSLEGGSYNEQFF. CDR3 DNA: TGCGCCAGCAGCTTGGAAGGAGGTTCCTACAATGAGCAGTTCTTC. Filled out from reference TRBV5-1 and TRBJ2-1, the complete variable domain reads KAGVTQTPRYLIKTRGQQVTLSCSPISGHRSVSWYQQTPGQGLQFLFEYFSETQRNKGNFPGRFSGRQFSNSRSEMNVSTLELGDSALYLCASSLEGGSYNEQFFGPGTRLTVL.

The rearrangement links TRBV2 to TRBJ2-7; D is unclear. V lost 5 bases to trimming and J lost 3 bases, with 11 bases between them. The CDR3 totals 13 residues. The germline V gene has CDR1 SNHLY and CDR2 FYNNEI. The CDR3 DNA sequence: TGTGCCAGCAGTAAACTTCCTTTCTACGAGCAGTACTTC. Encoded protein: CASSKLPFYEQYF.

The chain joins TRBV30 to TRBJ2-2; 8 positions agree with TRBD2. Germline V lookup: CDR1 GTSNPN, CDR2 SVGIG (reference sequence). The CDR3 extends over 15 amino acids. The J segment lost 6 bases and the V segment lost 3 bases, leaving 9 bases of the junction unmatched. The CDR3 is CAWSASGRFSGELFF. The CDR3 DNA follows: TGTGCCTGGAGCGCAAGCGGGAGATTCTCCGGGGAGCTGTTTTTT. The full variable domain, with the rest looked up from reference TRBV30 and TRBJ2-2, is SQTIHQWPATLVQPVGSPLSLECTVEGTSNPNLYWYRQAAGRGLQLLFYSVGIGQISSEVPQNLSASRPQDRQFILSSKKLLLSDSGFYLCAWSASGRFSGELFFGEGSRLTVL.

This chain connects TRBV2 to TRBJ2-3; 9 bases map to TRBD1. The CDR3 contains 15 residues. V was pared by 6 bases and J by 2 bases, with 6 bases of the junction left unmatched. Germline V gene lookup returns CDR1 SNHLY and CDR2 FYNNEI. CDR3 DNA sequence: TGTGCCAGCAGCGCGGGACAGGGTCCCACAGATACGCAGTATTTT. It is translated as CASSAGQGPTDTQYF.

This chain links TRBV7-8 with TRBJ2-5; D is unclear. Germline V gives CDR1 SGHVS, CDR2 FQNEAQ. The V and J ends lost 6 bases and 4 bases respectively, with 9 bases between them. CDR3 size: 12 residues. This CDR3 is CASSLQAETQYF. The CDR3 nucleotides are TGTGCCAGCAGTTTACAAGCAGAGACCCAGTACTTC.

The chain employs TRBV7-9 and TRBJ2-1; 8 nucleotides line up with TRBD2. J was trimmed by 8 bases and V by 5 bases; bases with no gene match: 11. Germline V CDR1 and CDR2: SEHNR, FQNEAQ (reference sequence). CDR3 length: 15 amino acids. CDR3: CASSPGEREFDEQFF. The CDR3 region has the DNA TGTGCCAGCAGCCCCGGGGAGCGGGAGTTCGATGAGCAGTTCTTC.

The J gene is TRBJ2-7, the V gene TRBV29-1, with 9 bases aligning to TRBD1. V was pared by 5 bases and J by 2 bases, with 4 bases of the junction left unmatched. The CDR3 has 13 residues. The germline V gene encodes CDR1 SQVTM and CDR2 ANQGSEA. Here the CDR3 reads CSVRDREPYEQYF. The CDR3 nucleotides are TGCAGCGTTCGGGACAGGGAACCCTACGAGCAGTACTTC.

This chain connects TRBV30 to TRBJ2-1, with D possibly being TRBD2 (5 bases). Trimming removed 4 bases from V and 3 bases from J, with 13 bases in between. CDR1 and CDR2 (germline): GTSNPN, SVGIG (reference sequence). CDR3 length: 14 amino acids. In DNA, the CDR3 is TGTGCCTGGACCTCCCCGGGAATCTACAATGAGCAGTTCTTC. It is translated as CAWTSPGIYNEQFF.

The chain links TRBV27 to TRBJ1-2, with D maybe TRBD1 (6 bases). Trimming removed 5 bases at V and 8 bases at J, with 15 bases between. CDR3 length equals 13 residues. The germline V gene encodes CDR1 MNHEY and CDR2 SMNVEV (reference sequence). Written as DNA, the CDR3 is TGTGCCAGCAGTACGGGACACCCGGGGGGCTACACCTTC. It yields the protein CASSTGHPGGYTF.